This is a list of T cell receptor beta chains from one sample in a study of cytomegalovirus exposure and HLA in healthy donors. Produced via immunoSEQ multiplex PCR; TCRdb's table is partial and in-frame only. The sample holds 250,000 to 300,000 clones, around 87% seen once. The specimen sequenced was PBMCs. The receptor set was obtained from a woman aged 18 to 35 in good health and CMV-seronegative. CDR3s include the opening cysteine and the closing phenylalanine or tryptophan. A D gene is named only where the DNA matches it firmly. Some rows mark clone size as missing; the rest say once, few, many or name a class of expanded clone.

cdr3_aa: CASSTHRANEKLFF
cdr3_nt: TGTGCCAGCAGTACCCACAGGGCTAATGAAAAACTGTTTTTT
clone_size: NA
d_call: NA
v_call: TRBV9
j_call: TRBJ1-4

cdr3_aa: CASSHPSGELNTGELFF
cdr3_nt: TGTGCCAGCAGCCACCCCAGCGGGGAGCTAAACACCGGGGAGCTGTTTTTT
clone_size: NA
d_call: TRBD2
v_call: TRBV4-2
j_call: TRBJ2-2

cdr3_aa: CASVRTGGANEKLFF
cdr3_nt: TGCGCCAGCGTAAGAACAGGGGGGGCTAATGAAAAACTGTTTTTT
clone_size: once
d_call: TRBD1
v_call: TRBV5-1
j_call: TRBJ1-4

cdr3_aa: CASSLGGGGTEAFF
cdr3_nt: TGTGCCAGCAGTCTAGGGGGGGGCGGCACTGAAGCTTTCTTT
clone_size: NA
d_call: NA
v_call: TRBV28
j_call: TRBJ1-1

cdr3_aa: CASSPPGQGYEQYF
cdr3_nt: TGCGCCAGCAGCCCGCCGGGACAGGGGTACGAGCAGTACTTC
clone_size: NA
d_call: TRBD1
v_call: TRBV4-1
j_call: TRBJ2-7

cdr3_aa: CASSRDTGNTIYF
cdr3_nt: TGTGCCAGCAGTAGGGACACTGGAAACACCATATATTTT
clone_size: NA
d_call: NA
v_call: TRBV28
j_call: TRBJ1-3

cdr3_aa: CASSSTGDTEAFF
cdr3_nt: TGTGCCAGCAGTTCCACAGGGGATACTGAAGCTTTCTTT
clone_size: NA
d_call: TRBD1
v_call: TRBV25-1
j_call: TRBJ1-1

cdr3_aa: CASSVGLAGGRYEQYF
cdr3_nt: TGTGCCAGCAGCGTAGGCTTAGCGGGGGGGCGCTACGAGCAGTACTTC
clone_size: NA
d_call: TRBD2
v_call: TRBV9
j_call: TRBJ2-7

cdr3_aa: CASSQGLGSQETQYF
cdr3_nt: TGCGCCAGCAGCCAAGGACTAGGCTCACAAGAGACCCAGTACTTC
clone_size: NA
d_call: NA
v_call: TRBV4-1
j_call: TRBJ2-5

cdr3_aa: CASSPHFVSGNTIYF
cdr3_nt: TGTGCCAGCAGCCCACATTTCGTCTCTGGAAACACCATATATTTT
clone_size: NA
d_call: NA
v_call: TRBV11-2
j_call: TRBJ1-3

cdr3_aa: CASSLRGYNSPLHF
cdr3_nt: TGTGCCAGCAGTTTACGGGGGTATAATTCACCCCTCCACTTT
clone_size: NA
d_call: NA
v_call: TRBV27
j_call: TRBJ1-6

cdr3_aa: CSAADQGKGYTF
cdr3_nt: TGCAGCGCCGCAGACCAGGGGAAAGGCTACACCTTC
clone_size: NA
d_call: NA
v_call: TRBV29-1
j_call: TRBJ1-2

cdr3_aa: CASSRDRITEAFF
cdr3_nt: TGTGCCAGCAGCCGAGACAGGATCACTGAAGCTTTCTTT
clone_size: NA
d_call: NA
v_call: TRBV6-5
j_call: TRBJ1-1

cdr3_aa: CASSHPSGTANTEAFF
cdr3_nt: TGCGCCAGCAGTCATCCCTCCGGGACAGCGAACACTGAAGCTTTCTTT
clone_size: NA
d_call: TRBD1
v_call: TRBV5-1
j_call: TRBJ1-1

cdr3_aa: CASSPWQAFTDTQYF
cdr3_nt: TGTGCCAGCTCACCCTGGCAGGCGTTCACAGATACGCAGTATTTT
clone_size: once
d_call: NA
v_call: TRBV18
j_call: TRBJ2-3

cdr3_aa: CASSLEGARVNEKLFF
cdr3_nt: TGTGCCAGCAGCTTGGAGGGGGCGAGGGTTAATGAAAAACTGTTTTTT
clone_size: NA
d_call: TRBD1
v_call: TRBV5-5
j_call: TRBJ1-4

cdr3_aa: CASSHPGQAPYEQYF
cdr3_nt: TGCGCCAGCAGCCACCCGGGACAGGCTCCTTACGAGCAGTACTTC
clone_size: NA
d_call: TRBD1
v_call: TRBV4-1
j_call: TRBJ2-7

cdr3_aa: CASSEVSGAKNIQYF
cdr3_nt: TGTGCCAGCAGTGAAGTTTCAGGGGCCAAAAACATTCAGTACTTC
clone_size: NA
d_call: NA
v_call: TRBV6-1
j_call: TRBJ2-4

cdr3_aa: CASSLAGQGSPYGYTF
cdr3_nt: TGTGCCAGCAGCTTAGCAGGACAGGGGAGCCCCTATGGCTACACCTTC
clone_size: NA
d_call: TRBD1
v_call: TRBV7-8
j_call: TRBJ1-2

cdr3_aa: CASSPTGVGQPQHF
cdr3_nt: TGCGCCAGCAGTCCAACAGGGGTTGGACAGCCCCAGCATTTT
clone_size: NA
d_call: TRBD1
v_call: TRBV4-1
j_call: TRBJ1-5

cdr3_aa: CASSAAGKGNQPQHF
cdr3_nt: TGTGCCAGCAGCGCCGCGGGGAAGGGCAATCAGCCCCAGCATTTT
clone_size: NA
d_call: NA
v_call: TRBV28
j_call: TRBJ1-5

cdr3_aa: CASRGGQGAIPTYEQYF
cdr3_nt: TGTGCCAGCAGGGGAGGACAGGGGGCAATACCAACCTACGAGCAGTACTTC
clone_size: NA
d_call: TRBD1
v_call: TRBV11-2
j_call: TRBJ2-7

cdr3_aa: CASSFIAGLNYGYTF
cdr3_nt: TGTGCCAGCAGTTTTATAGCGGGGTTAAACTATGGCTACACCTTC
clone_size: NA
d_call: NA
v_call: TRBV27
j_call: TRBJ1-2

cdr3_aa: CASSDGREAFF
cdr3_nt: TGCGCCAGCAGTGACGGCAGGGAAGCTTTCTTT
clone_size: NA
d_call: NA
v_call: TRBV10-1
j_call: TRBJ1-1

cdr3_aa: CASTDGTYREQFF
cdr3_nt: TGCGCCAGCACCGACGGGACTTATCGCGAGCAGTTCTTC
clone_size: NA
d_call: NA
v_call: TRBV5-1
j_call: TRBJ2-1

cdr3_aa: CARSSPGVGYTF
cdr3_nt: TGTGCCAGAAGCAGTCCAGGGGTTGGCTACACCTTC
clone_size: NA
d_call: NA
v_call: TRBV5-3
j_call: TRBJ1-2

cdr3_aa: CASSLGDRSNTF
cdr3_nt: TGTGCCAGCAGCCTAGGGGACAGGAGCAACACCTTC
clone_size: NA
d_call: TRBD1
v_call: TRBV11-2
j_call: TRBJ1-2

cdr3_aa: CRRGGDYGYTF
cdr3_nt: TGCAGGCGCGGGGGTGACTATGGCTACACCTTC
clone_size: NA
d_call: NA
v_call: TRBV20-1
j_call: TRBJ1-2

cdr3_aa: CASSPRGGSNTGELFF
cdr3_nt: TGTGCCAGCAGCCCCCGAGGGGGCTCGAACACCGGGGAGCTGTTTTTT
clone_size: NA
d_call: TRBD1
v_call: TRBV11-2
j_call: TRBJ2-2

cdr3_aa: CASSSAFTGDSPLHF
cdr3_nt: TGTGCCAGCAGCTCCGCCTTTACAGGGGATTCACCCCTCCACTTT
clone_size: NA
d_call: TRBD1
v_call: TRBV13
j_call: TRBJ1-6

cdr3_aa: CASSSDRAETQYF
cdr3_nt: TGTGCCAGCAGCTCGGACAGGGCCGAGACCCAGTACTTC
clone_size: NA
d_call: TRBD1
v_call: TRBV7-2
j_call: TRBJ2-5

cdr3_aa: CASSEAGSYEQYF
cdr3_nt: TGCGCCAGCAGTGAAGCAGGATCTTACGAGCAGTACTTC
clone_size: NA
d_call: NA
v_call: TRBV10-1
j_call: TRBJ2-7

cdr3_aa: CASKGGQDLYEQYF
cdr3_nt: TGCGCCAGCAAGGGGGGACAGGACCTCTACGAGCAGTACTTC
clone_size: NA
d_call: TRBD1
v_call: TRBV10-2
j_call: TRBJ2-7

cdr3_aa: CASRAKQGLFKSQHF
cdr3_nt: TGTGCCAGCAGAGCCAAACAGGGCCTTTTTAAGTCCCAGCATTTT
clone_size: NA
d_call: NA
v_call: TRBV28
j_call: TRBJ1-5

cdr3_aa: CASSETYEQYF
cdr3_nt: TGTGCCAGCAGCGAGACCTACGAGCAGTACTTC
clone_size: NA
d_call: NA
v_call: TRBV7-8
j_call: TRBJ2-7

cdr3_aa: CASSFASGGRDTQYF
cdr3_nt: TGTGCCAGCAGCTTTGCTAGCGGGGGGAGAGATACGCAGTATTTT
clone_size: NA
d_call: TRBD2
v_call: TRBV5-6
j_call: TRBJ2-3

cdr3_aa: CASSYPGQGTPEAFF
cdr3_nt: TGTGCCAGCAGCTACCCTGGACAGGGGACCCCTGAAGCTTTCTTT
clone_size: few
d_call: TRBD1
v_call: TRBV7-9
j_call: TRBJ1-1

cdr3_aa: CASSLAFGLAGSQETQYF
cdr3_nt: TGTGCCAGCAGCTTAGCCTTCGGGCTAGCGGGGAGCCAAGAGACCCAGTACTTC
clone_size: NA
d_call: TRBD2
v_call: TRBV7-2
j_call: TRBJ2-5

cdr3_aa: CASSFGEGAFF
cdr3_nt: TGTGCCAGCAGCTTCGGGGAGGGGGCTTTCTTT
clone_size: NA
d_call: NA
v_call: TRBV5-6
j_call: TRBJ1-1

cdr3_aa: CASSPQVSQETQYF
cdr3_nt: TGTGCCAGCAGCCCCCAGGTCAGCCAAGAGACCCAGTACTTC
clone_size: NA
d_call: NA
v_call: TRBV7-8
j_call: TRBJ2-5

cdr3_aa: CASGRAGELFF
cdr3_nt: TGTGCCAGCGGCAGGGCCGGGGAGCTGTTTTTT
clone_size: NA
d_call: NA
v_call: TRBV14
j_call: TRBJ2-2

cdr3_aa: CASSVIQGAYNEQFF
cdr3_nt: TGTGCCAGCAGCGTGATACAGGGTGCCTACAATGAGCAGTTCTTC
clone_size: NA
d_call: NA
v_call: TRBV9
j_call: TRBJ2-1